A selection of T cell receptor beta chains follows, all from one sample in a study of fetal regulatory T cell absence and autoimmunity. Using immunoSEQ multiplex PCR, the repertoire was profiled, and TCRdb retains in-frame clones only, with some absent. Of more than 90,000 clones listed, approximately 79% were seen once; the top ten hold 1.5% to 2%. The sample comprised pancreas tissue. These receptors were collected from a male donor with IPEX syndrome. CDR3s include the opening cysteine and the closing phenylalanine or tryptophan. The D gene is left open where the match is weak. Not every row has a clone size; where given, it reads once, few, many or a size class.

DNA	CDR3	J	V	size	D
TGCGCCAGCAGCCAAGAATCCCAAGATGGCTACACCTTC	CASSQESQDGYTF	TRBJ1-2	TRBV4-1	.	.
TGTGCCAGCAGTGAAGCGAAAGCAGGGAGATTCGGTGGCTACACCTTC	CASSEAKAGRFGGYTF	TRBJ1-2	TRBV2	few	.
TGCGCCAGCAGCTCGTACAGGGGAGATACGCAGTATTTT	CASSSYRGDTQYF	TRBJ2-3	TRBV5-1	.	TRBD1
TGTGCCAGCAGCTTTGACAGGGGGAACACTGAAGCTTTCTTT	CASSFDRGNTEAFF	TRBJ1-1	TRBV5-4	.	TRBD1
TGTGCCAGCAGCGTTGGGACCTGGGGCTACACCTTC	CASSVGTWGYTF	TRBJ1-2	TRBV11-2	.	.
TGTGCCAGCAGCTTAGTGGCTAGCACAGATACGCAGTATTTT	CASSLVASTDTQYF	TRBJ2-3	TRBV11-2	.	.
TGTGCCACCAGCAGAGATCTTCAACTAGCGGGAGAACAGCAGTACTTC	CATSRDLQLAGEQQYF	TRBJ2-7	TRBV15	.	TRBD2
TGTGCCAGCAGCCCGCGACGGATGAACACTGAAGCTTTCTTT	CASSPRRMNTEAFF	TRBJ1-1	TRBV7-2	.	.
TGTGCCAGCAGCGCAGACAGGATGAACACTGAAGCTTTCTTT	CASSADRMNTEAFF	TRBJ1-1	TRBV13	once	.
TGTGCCAGCAGCTTAGCTGGGGGTGTAACTAATGAAAAACTGTTTTTT	CASSLAGGVTNEKLFF	TRBJ1-4	TRBV7-2	.	.
TGTGCCAGCAGCTTAGTTGGGACAGGGGGCGTGAACACTGAAGCTTTCTTT	CASSLVGTGGVNTEAFF	TRBJ1-1	TRBV7-2	.	TRBD1
TGTGCTAGTGGCAGGACAGGGAAATCGGATGAAGCTTTCTTT	CASGRTGKSDEAFF	TRBJ1-1	TRBV12-5	few	TRBD1
TGTGCCAGTAGTATTACCAGCGGGGGCCAAGAGACCCAGTACTTC	CASSITSGGQETQYF	TRBJ2-5	TRBV19	.	TRBD2
TGTGCCAGCAGCTTTCGGACGGGACAGGGGGAAAAACTGTTTTTT	CASSFRTGQGEKLFF	TRBJ1-4	TRBV7-6	.	TRBD1
TGTGCCAGCAGCGACGTGGGCGGGATATACGAGCAGTACTTC	CASSDVGGIYEQYF	TRBJ2-7	TRBV7-9	.	.
TGTGCCAGCACCCCCACCGGCAATCAGCCCCAGCATTTT	CASTPTGNQPQHF	TRBJ1-5	TRBV6-1	.	.
TGTGCCAGTAGTATAAGGAGACAGGTAAGCTCCTACAATGAGCAGTTCTTC	CASSIRRQVSSYNEQFF	TRBJ2-1	TRBV19	.	.
TGTGCCAGCAGCTCTGCCAGCGAGCAGTACTTC	CASSSASEQYF	TRBJ2-7	TRBV7-6	few	.
TGTGCCAGCAGTTATGGGGGGCGCACAGATACGCAGTATTTT	CASSYGGRTDTQYF	TRBJ2-3	TRBV27	.	.
TGTGCCAGCAGGGGGACAGGGGCGGATGGCTACACCTTC	CASRGTGADGYTF	TRBJ1-2	TRBV27	.	TRBD1
TGCGCCAGCGGACTAGCGGGAGGTTACGAGCAGTACTTC	CASGLAGGYEQYF	TRBJ2-7	TRBV5-1	few	TRBD2
TGCGCCAGCAGTGAGGGGACAGGGGGCGTCAAAAACATTCAGTACTTC	CASSEGTGGVKNIQYF	TRBJ2-4	TRBV10-2	.	TRBD1
TGTGCCAGCAGCAAAGCGGGGACAGGTTTAACCTACGAGCAGTACTTC	CASSKAGTGLTYEQYF	TRBJ2-7	TRBV21-1	.	.
TGTGCCAGCAGCACACGGGGACAGCCCCAGCATTTT	CASSTRGQPQHF	TRBJ1-5	TRBV9	.	.
TGTGCCAGCAGAGTCGTCACCGGTGAGACCCAGTACTTC	CASRVVTGETQYF	TRBJ2-5	TRBV7-2	once	.
TGTGCCAGCAGTTTGTCCGAGAACTATGGCTACACCTTC	CASSLSENYGYTF	TRBJ1-2	TRBV27	.	.
TGTGCCAGCAGTTACGGGCAAGGCACTACTGAAGCTTTCTTT	CASSYGQGTTEAFF	TRBJ1-1	TRBV6-5	.	.
TGTGTCAGAAGCTCAGGGGTCTCTGGAAACACCATATATTTT	CVRSSGVSGNTIYF	TRBJ1-3	TRBV7-5	.	.
TGTGCCACCGGCGGGACCTCCCTAAATCAGCCCCAGCATTTT	CATGGTSLNQPQHF	TRBJ1-5	TRBV6-1	few	.
TGTGCCAGCAGTTTAAGATCCCTAAGCGGGACGAACACCGGGGAGCTGTTTTTT	CASSLRSLSGTNTGELFF	TRBJ2-2	TRBV27	.	TRBD2
TGCGCCAGCAGCCTCTCCACAGATACGCAGTATTTT	CASSLSTDTQYF	TRBJ2-3	TRBV5-1	.	.
TGTGCAAGTCGCTTTAGTGCAGGGAACTACGAGCAGTACTTC	CASRFSAGNYEQYF	TRBJ2-7	TRBV12-2	.	.
TGTGCCAGCAGTTTGGCGGGAGGCCCTTCCTACGAGCAGTACTTC	CASSLAGGPSYEQYF	TRBJ2-7	TRBV27	.	TRBD2
TGTGCCTGGAGTTTTGAGGGCCCCCCGATTCAGCCCCAGCATTTT	CAWSFEGPPIQPQHF	TRBJ1-5	TRBV30	.	.
TGTGCCAGCAGCGCCGAGACAAATACGCAGTATTTT	CASSAETNTQYF	TRBJ2-3	TRBV5-4	few	.
TGTGCCAGCAGTTACTCTAGCGGGAGCACAGATACGCAGTATTTT	CASSYSSGSTDTQYF	TRBJ2-3	TRBV6-6	.	TRBD2
TGTGCCAGCAGCGCAGCATGGGTAGCGGTCTCATACAATGAGCAGTTCTTC	CASSAAWVAVSYNEQFF	TRBJ2-1	TRBV9	.	.
TGTGCCAGCACCGGTTCGGAGTACGAGCAGTACTTC	CASTGSEYEQYF	TRBJ2-7	TRBV7-9	.	.
TGTGCCAGCAGCTTAGGAGGGGCCAAAAACATTCAGTACTTC	CASSLGGAKNIQYF	TRBJ2-4	TRBV7-9	few	.
TGTGCCACCAGCGGACAAAAACAGGGGGTGCGCTACAATGAGCAGTTCTTC	CATSGQKQGVRYNEQFF	TRBJ2-1	TRBV15	.	TRBD1
TGTGCCTGGAGTGATTGGTGGGGCTATGGCTACACCTTC	CAWSDWWGYGYTF	TRBJ1-2	TRBV30	.	.
TGCGCCAGCAGCGACAGGGGGCTAGTGGAAAAACTGTTTTTT	CASSDRGLVEKLFF	TRBJ1-4	TRBV10-2	once	TRBD1
TGTGCCAGCAGCGCAACGGGCAGGGGAGCCTACGAGCAGTACTTC	CASSATGRGAYEQYF	TRBJ2-7	TRBV7-9	.	.
TGCAGTGCTAGTGGGAGCGGGAGAGAGTTCTTC	CSASGSGREFF	TRBJ2-1	TRBV20-1	.	TRBD2
TGTGCCAGCAGTTTATCGGGACTAGCGGTCACAGATACGCAGTATTTT	CASSLSGLAVTDTQYF	TRBJ2-3	TRBV27	.	TRBD2
TGTGCCAGCAGTCACCTAGGGGGAGCCGGGGAGCTGTTTTTT	CASSHLGGAGELFF	TRBJ2-2	TRBV6-4	.	.
TGTGCCAGCAGCCAAACAGGGAACTATGGCTACACCTTC	CASSQTGNYGYTF	TRBJ1-2	TRBV11-2	few	.
TGTGCCATCAGTGAGTCGACGGCCCAGCCCCAGCATTTT	CAISESTAQPQHF	TRBJ1-5	TRBV10-3	.	.
TGTGCCAGCAGCTTGGGGGACAGAAGCACAGATACGCAGTATTTT	CASSLGDRSTDTQYF	TRBJ2-3	TRBV5-4	.	TRBD1
TGCGCCAGCAGCCAAGGAACGGGGGGGCCCATGACAGATACGCAGTATTTT	CASSQGTGGPMTDTQYF	TRBJ2-3	TRBV4-3	.	TRBD2
TGTGCCAGCAGCGCGAGCACTGTCTCCTACAATGAGCAGTTCTTC	CASSASTVSYNEQFF	TRBJ2-1	TRBV9	.	.
TGTGCCAGCAGCTTAGTTGGGCGGGGGGGCTACGAGCAGTACTTC	CASSLVGRGGYEQYF	TRBJ2-7	TRBV11-2	.	TRBD2
TGTGCCAGCAGCTTAGTACATGGCGGGGGTCCTTACGAGCAGTACTTC	CASSLVHGGGPYEQYF	TRBJ2-7	TRBV7-9	.	TRBD2
TGTGCCAGCAGCTTAGTAACTAGCGGGGCAGATACGCAGTATTTT	CASSLVTSGADTQYF	TRBJ2-3	TRBV7-6	.	TRBD2